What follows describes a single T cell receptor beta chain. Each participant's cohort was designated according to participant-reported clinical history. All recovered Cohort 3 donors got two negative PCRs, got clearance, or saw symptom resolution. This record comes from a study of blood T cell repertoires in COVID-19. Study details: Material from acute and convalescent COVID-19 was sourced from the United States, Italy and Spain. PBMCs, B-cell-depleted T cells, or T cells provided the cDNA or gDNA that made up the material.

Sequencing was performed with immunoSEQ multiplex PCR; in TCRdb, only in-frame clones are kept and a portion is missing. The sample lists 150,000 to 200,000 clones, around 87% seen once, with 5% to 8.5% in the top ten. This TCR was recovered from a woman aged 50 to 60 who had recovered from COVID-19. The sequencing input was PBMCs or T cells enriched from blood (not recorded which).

CDR3 DNA sequence: TGTGCCAGCAGTTTAGTCCAGGGCGAGCAGTACTTC. This sequence encodes CASSLVQGEQYF. The rearrangement uses TRBV27 and TRBJ2-7; D possibly corresponds to TRBD1 (5 bases). The germline V gene encodes CDR1 MNHEY and CDR2 SMNVEV (reference sequence). CDR3 size: 12 residues. Trimming took off 2 bases at V and 6 bases at J, with 8 bases between the two ends.